This T cell receptor (beta chain) was retrieved from a study of spatial heterogeneity in lung cancer. About the research overall: Detected beta-chain sequences consistently exceeded alpha-chain sequences. Across the raw uncorrected reads, a unique TCR and UMI combination was observed, on average, more than ten times.

CDR3 length equals 14 residues. The germline V gene encodes CDR1 DFQATT and CDR2 SNEGSKA (reference sequence). V was pared by 0 bases and J by 4 bases, with 10 bases between. On each TCR cDNA molecule, a unique molecular identifier was present. One entry per CDR3 protein, called by TCRdb with MiXCR from the 5' RACE reads. The data contain 30,000 to 45,000 distinct CDR3 sequences, approximately 7.2% of them singletons. The time point: sample taken at primary tumor resection. Extraction of whole RNA from tumor, nontumor lung or frozen PBMC preceded unsorted sequencing. This clonotype has ten or more counts.

The sample here was PBMCs, taken at surgery. This sequence originates from a female donor with early-stage non-small cell lung cancer. The rearrangement uses TRBV20-1 and TRBJ2-4, with D possibly being TRBD1 or TRBD2 (5 bases each). CDR3 region: CSARDPGRKNIQYF. In nucleotides, the CDR3 is TGCAGTGCTAGAGATCCGGGACGGAAAAACATTCAGTACTTC.